The 32 T cell receptor beta chains in this list originate from one sample, sequenced in a study of T cell repertoires in cytomegalovirus infection. Their antigens are not known. TCRdb re-derived calls from the reads in MiXCR, one entry per CDR3 protein. The sample carries 750,000 to 900,000 distinct CDR3 sequences, roughly 29% recorded once. The sample in question was cultured CD8+ T cells from PBMCs, obtained from culture after CMV antigen stimulation. The receptors were sampled from a human donor in good health (CMV status not recorded). Some clones in this sample may be carry-over from other donors' samples.

The CDR3 here is CASSLTTEPPNEQFF. The CDR3 DNA is TGTGCCAGCAGCTTAACGACAGAGCCTCCCAATGAGCAGTTCTTC. The chain uses TRBV7-6 and TRBJ2-1; tentative D call: TRBD1 (5 bases). The CDR3 extends over 15 amino acids. The germline V and J ends were trimmed by 2 bases and 6 bases, with 14 bases remaining between them. Germline assignment: CDR1 SGHVS and CDR2 FNYEAQ. Using reference TRBV7-6 and TRBJ2-1 for the parts outside the CDR3, the full variable domain is GAGVSQSPRYKVTKRGQDVALRCDPISGHVSLYWYRQALGQGPEFLTYFNYEAQQDKSGLPNDRFSAERPEGSISTLTIQRTEQRDSAMYRCASSLTTEPPNEQFFGPGTRLTVL.

In this sample, this clonotype turned up a few times. V is TRBV5-5 and J is TRBJ1-2; perhaps TRBD1 as D (5 bases). Germline lookup yields CDR1 SGHKS and CDR2 YYEKEE (reference sequence). There are 13 residues in the CDR3. Trimming stripped 4 bases from V and 2 bases from J, with 9 bases between. The DNA of the CDR3 is TGTGCCAGCAGCCCGGACACCAACTATGGCTACACCTTC. This encodes CASSPDTNYGYTF.

This clonotype was counted only a few times. This sequence joins TRBV7-9 and TRBJ1-1; a possible D gene is TRBD1 (5 bases). The V and J ends lost 4 bases and 7 bases respectively, with 16 bases between them. In germline, CDR1 is SEHNR, CDR2 FQNEAQ (reference sequence). The CDR3 has 14 residues. CDR3 DNA sequence: TGTGCCAGCAGCTCCTCCGGGGGTCGGGATGAAGCTTTCTTT. Protein sequence: CASSSSGGRDEAFF.

This clonotype was recorded at least ten times. The V gene is TRBV7-2, the J gene TRBJ1-5; D remains unclear. In germline, CDR1 is SGHTA, CDR2 FQGNSA. V lost 1 base and J lost 0, with 19 bases in between. CDR3 length: 19 residues. In DNA, the CDR3 is TGTGCCAGCAGCTTAGTACCAACCACCTTTGACTATAGCAATCAGCCCCAGCATTTT. Its protein is CASSLVPTTFDYSNQPQHF.

This CDR3 is CASSPDRWGLNTEAFF. CDR3 bases: TGTGCCAGCAGTCCCGACCGGTGGGGATTGAACACTGAAGCTTTCTTT. The chain has TRBV6-5 and TRBJ1-1, with D unclear. CDR1 and CDR2 from the germline V gene are MNHEY and SVGAGI. The length of the CDR3 is 16 residues. The V end lost 5 bases, the J end lost 0 bases, and 16 bases lay between the germline ends.

V usage is TRBV7-8 and J usage is TRBJ2-1; TRBD1 might be the D (6 bases). Germline V gene sequence: CDR1 SGHVS, CDR2 FQNEAQ. This CDR3 region has 15 residues. Trimming took off 3 bases at V and 6 bases at J, with 15 bases between the two ends. This chain's CDR3 is CASSLGHSLGNEQFF. DNA of the CDR3: TGTGCCAGCAGCTTGGGACATTCTTTGGGCAATGAGCAGTTCTTC.

This clonotype was seen more than once but under ten times. A read error may explain this, as a much larger clone is one base away. V and J are TRBV7-4 and TRBJ1-5; tentative D call: TRBD1 (5 bases). CDR3 size: 14 residues. The ends were cut back, 3 bases at V and 4 bases at J, with 10 bases in the middle. Germline lookup yields CDR1 SGHVT and CDR2 SQSDAQ. CDR3 sequence reads: CASSFPGTNQPQHF. CDR3 sequence (DNA): TGTGCCAGCAGCTTCCCAGGGACTAATCAGCCCCAGCATTTT.

This clonotype was counted between two and nine times. J is TRBJ1-1 and V is TRBV27; 8 nucleotides line up with TRBD1. V gave up 6 bases and J gave up 5 bases; unmatched junction bases: 11. Germline CDR1 reads MNHEY; CDR2 reads SMNVEV (reference sequence). This CDR3 has 15 amino acids. Here the CDR3 DNA reads TGTGCCAGCAGCGAGATACAGGGGGTGGGTACTGAAGCTTTCTTT. Its protein product is CASSEIQGVGTEAFF.

There are a few counts of this clonotype. This chain links TRBV4-1 with TRBJ2-3; 7 nucleotides align to TRBD2. This CDR3 is built from 15 residues. The V gene end was trimmed by 2 bases and the J gene end by 2 bases; junction bases not matched to a gene: 4. The germline gives CDR1 MGHRA, CDR2 YSYEKL. The CDR3 sequence: CASSQSGMDTDTQYF. The CDR3 DNA is TGCGCCAGCAGCCAAAGCGGGATGGACACAGATACGCAGTATTTT.

This clonotype came up a few times. The gene calls are TRBV9 and TRBJ2-5; TRBD2 agrees at 14 bases. The CDR3 covers 15 residues. The germline gives CDR1 SGDLS, CDR2 YYNGEE. The ends lost 3 bases at V and 10 bases at J; junction bases unmatched: 8. In nucleotides, the CDR3 is TGTGCCAGCAGCGGCGGACTAGCGGGGGGCCACAACCAGTACTTC. It codes for CASSGGLAGGHNQYF.

The table lists this clonotype with a few counts. The junction shows a germline mismatch at one end, possibly a read error. This chain joins TRBV7-8 and TRBJ2-1; 8 bases fit TRBD2. The length of the CDR3 is 13 residues. Germline loops: CDR1 SGHVS, CDR2 FQNEAQ. CDR3 DNA sequence: TGCCTATGCCGGAAAGCGGGGGACAATGAGCAGTTCTTC. It codes for CLCRKAGDNEQFF.

The genes are TRBV29-1 and TRBJ2-3, with D perhaps matching TRBD2 (5 bases). This CDR3 comprises 15 residues. Germline V gene sequence: CDR1 SQVTM, CDR2 ANQGSEA. The germline V and J ends were trimmed by 3 bases and 5 bases, with 18 bases remaining between them. The CDR3 region has the DNA TGCAGCGTTGACTTGAGGGTCAGATCGGAAGATACGCAGTATTTT. Translation: CSVDLRVRSEDTQYF.

This clonotype has at least ten counts. The chain recombines TRBV7-2 with TRBJ1-1; 8 bases match TRBD1. The germline V gene has CDR1 SGHTA and CDR2 FQGNSA. CDR3 size: 13 residues. J lost 5 bases, V lost 5 bases, and 4 bases had no gene match. CDR3 DNA: TGTGCCAGCAGCCCGGACAGGGCGACTGAAGCTTTCTTT. It translates to CASSPDRATEAFF.

V is TRBV29-1 and J is TRBJ2-1; D gene ambiguous. The ends were cut back, 2 bases at V and 10 bases at J, with 9 bases in the middle. The CDR3 consists of 11 residues. Germline V CDR1 and CDR2: SQVTM, ANQGSEA. The CDR3 DNA is TGCAGCGTTGAATTGGCTTGGGAGCAGTTCTTC. Translated, it gives CSVELAWEQFF.

There are a few counts of this clonotype. The gene calls are TRBV4-1 and TRBJ2-1; D tentatively fits TRBD1 or TRBD2 (7 bases each). The V end lost 0 bases, the J end lost 7 bases, and 16 bases lay between the germline ends. This CDR3 has 16 amino acids. The germline gives CDR1 MGHRA, CDR2 YSYEKL. CDR3: CASSQEKSQGGNEQFF. The DNA of the CDR3 is TGCGCCAGCAGCCAAGAAAAGTCCCAGGGGGGGAATGAGCAGTTCTTC.

The gene calls are TRBV6-5 and TRBJ2-3, with D possibly matching TRBD2 (7 bases). Germline CDR1 reads MNHEY; CDR2 reads SVGAGI. The CDR3 length is 14 residues. V was cut by 8 bases and J by 3 bases, with 15 bases left in between. As DNA, the CDR3 is TGTGCCAGCGGAGAACAGGGAGGGACAGATACGCAGTATTTT. Its translation is CASGEQGGTDTQYF.

The chain joins TRBV15 to TRBJ1-1; the D is unclear. CDR3 length equals 17 residues. V lost 1 base, J lost 0 bases, and 15 bases lay in between. Germline V gene data show CDR1 as LNHNV and CDR2 as YYDKDF (reference sequence). The chain's CDR3 is CATSRAPRDAMNTEAFF. The CDR3 nucleotides read TGTGCCACCAGCAGAGCCCCGAGGGATGCCATGAACACTGAAGCTTTCTTT.

The V and J genes are TRBV7-9 and TRBJ1-5; the match to TRBD1 covers 10 bases. The CDR3 runs to 16 residues. Germline loops: CDR1 SEHNR, CDR2 FQNEAQ (reference sequence). Losses at the gene ends were 4 bases for V and 3 bases for J; bases not matched to a gene: 6. Here the CDR3 DNA reads TGTGCCAGCAGCTACTCGACAGGGGGCCCCAATCAGCCCCAGCATTTT. It is translated as CASSYSTGGPNQPQHF.

This clonotype was detected a few times. The chain links TRBV2 to TRBJ1-2; 12 bases line up with TRBD1. Germline-derived CDR1 and CDR2 are SNHLY and FYNNEI. The junction had 5 bases not matched to a gene; V was cut back by 3 bases and J by 3 bases. CDR3 size: 16 residues. DNA of the CDR3: TGTGCCAGCAGTGACCCCGGGACAGGGGGCGACTATGGCTACACCTTC. Translation gives CASSDPGTGGDYGYTF.

The chain is built from TRBV6-2 or TRBV6-3 and TRBJ2-7, with a weak D call TRBD1 (5 bases). This CDR3 spans 17 amino acids. Looked up from germline, CDR1 is MNHEY and CDR2 is SVGEGT. Trimming took 6 bases from V and 2 from J, leaving 23 bases between them. CDR3 sequence (DNA): TGTGCCAGCAGAGAGGAACCCTACGGACATCTTGCCTACGAGCAGTACGTC. It is translated as CASREEPYGHLAYEQYV.

The CDR3: CSGQRVGGYGYTF. CDR3 in DNA: TGCAGTGGTCAGAGAGTAGGGGGCTATGGCTACACCTTC. The chain combines TRBV20-1 with TRBJ1-2, with a tentative D call TRBD1 (6 bases). The CDR3 extends over 13 amino acids. The germline CDR1 and CDR2 sequences are DFQATT and SNEGSKA (reference sequence). V lost 7 bases and J lost 4, with 16 bases in between.

This clonotype was counted a few times. CDR3 protein: CASSASLGQVIHGYTF. The CDR3 DNA follows: TGTGCCAGCAGCGCCTCTCTGGGACAGGTTATCCATGGCTACACCTTC. The chain has TRBV7-9 and TRBJ1-2; 8 bases map to TRBD1. Germline CDR1 is SEHNR and CDR2 is FQNEAQ (reference sequence). The CDR3 spans 16 residues. V shed 5 bases, J shed 6 bases, and the junction held 14 bases outside the gene matches.

This clonotype turned up a few times. CDR3 amino acids: CASREGRELFF. In DNA, the CDR3 is TGTGCCAGCAGGGAAGGCCGGGAGCTGTTTTTT. The chain recombines TRBV6-5 with TRBJ2-2; D unresolved. The CDR3 loop spans 11 amino acids. V was cut by 6 bases and J by 9 bases, with 8 bases left in between. CDR1 MNHEY and CDR2 SVGAGI come from the germline V gene.

The V gene is TRBV12-5, the J gene TRBJ2-3; 9 bases fit TRBD2. Germline V gene lookup returns CDR1 LGHNT and CDR2 FRNRAP. The CDR3 loop spans 16 amino acids. The ends lost 3 bases at V and 0 bases at J; junction bases unmatched: 4. As DNA, the CDR3 is TGTGCTAGTGGTTTCCAGACTAGCGGTAGCACAGATACGCAGTATTTT. It translates to CASGFQTSGSTDTQYF.

The J gene is TRBJ2-3, the V gene TRBV5-1, with D tentatively TRBD1 (6 bases). The germline V gene has CDR1 SGHRS and CDR2 YFSETQ. The CDR3 sequence is 14 residues long. Trimming left V 9 bases short and J 3 bases short, with 17 bases between. The CDR3 spells CATMAGRGTDTQYF. CDR3 nucleotides: TGCGCCACCATGGCAGGCAGGGGAACAGATACGCAGTATTTT.

The rearrangement joins TRBV3-1 to TRBJ1-2; D is unclear. Between the trimmed V and J ends, which lost 0 bases and 4 bases, there was a span of 18 bases. The CDR3 totals 17 residues. Germline V gene data show CDR1 as LGHDT and CDR2 as YNNKEL (reference sequence). This chain's CDR3 is CASSQETVRADVYGYTF. DNA of the CDR3: TGTGCCAGCAGCCAAGAAACGGTTCGGGCAGACGTCTATGGCTACACCTTC.

The chain recombines TRBV6-1 with TRBJ2-3, with 9 bases identical to TRBD2. In germline, CDR1 is MNHNS, CDR2 SASEGT. The CDR3 extends over 14 amino acids. V trimming: 6 bases; J trimming: 6 bases; junction bases outside the gene matches: 7. As DNA, the CDR3 is TGTGCCAGCAGCGGACTAGCGAGCGCGGATACGCAGTATTTT. It translates to CASSGLASADTQYF.

This clonotype was seen ten or more times. This rearrangement joins TRBV3-1 to TRBJ1-5; D uncertain. V lost 1 base and J lost 4, with 8 bases in between. Germline CDR1 LGHDT, CDR2 YNNKEL (reference sequence). The CDR3 extends over 14 amino acids. CDR3 sequence: CASSQGPYNQPQHF. The CDR3 DNA follows: TGTGCCAGCAGCCAAGGACCGTATAATCAGCCCCAGCATTTT.

The genes are TRBV29-1 and TRBJ1-1; a weak D match, TRBD1 (5 bases). The germline V gene has CDR1 SQVTM and CDR2 ANQGSEA. Trimming shortened V by 7 bases and J by 11 bases, and 17 bases separated the two germline ends. This CDR3 is built from 11 residues. The CDR3 region has the DNA TGCAGCGCCTCGGGGGGATCGAGCGCTTTCTTT. It encodes CSASGGSSAFF.

The J gene is TRBJ2-7, the V gene TRBV27, with D unresolved. The germline V gene has CDR1 MNHEY and CDR2 SMNVEV (reference sequence). V lost 6 bases to trimming and J lost 2 bases, with 17 bases between them. This CDR3 has 15 residues. The CDR3 sequence: CASSLTTDGPYEQYF. The CDR3 DNA is TGTGCCAGCAGCCTTACGACGGACGGACCCTACGAGCAGTACTTC.

This clonotype was picked up one time. The chain combines TRBV20-1 with TRBJ2-3, with 16 bases aligning to TRBD2. Germline V lookup: CDR1 DFQATT, CDR2 SNEGSKA (reference sequence). With 4 bases clipped from V and 0 bases from J, the junction kept 4 bases outside the gene matches. There are 17 residues in the CDR3. DNA for the CDR3: TGCAGTGCTACAGGGGGACTAGCGGGGGGGAGCACAGATACGCAGTATTTT. Translation: CSATGGLAGGSTDTQYF.

V is TRBV12-3 or TRBV12-4 and J is TRBJ2-3; 10 nucleotides match TRBD2. The V and J ends lost 1 base and 9 bases, in that order; junction bases with no gene match: 1. This CDR3 spans 13 amino acids. The CDR3, as DNA: TGTGCCAGCAGTTTAGTTAGCGGGGGGACGCAGTATTTT. Translation: CASSLVSGGTQYF.